This T cell receptor (beta chain) was observed in a study of control samples from healthy donors and cancer patients. The method was immunoSEQ multiplex PCR; TCRdb's version includes in-frame clones alone and lacks a portion of them. The table includes fewer than 200,000 clones, about 86% detected once. The source of this sequence is a woman in her 30s in good health. The specimen was blood.

CDR3: CASSLLSLNQPQHF. DNA of the CDR3: TGTGCCAGCAGCTTGCTAAGCCTCAATCAGCCCCAGCATTTT. The chain couples TRBV5-8 to TRBJ1-5, with D unclear. V was pared by 1 base and J by 3 bases, with 8 bases between. The CDR3 runs to 14 residues. Germline values: CDR1 SGHTS, CDR2 YDEGEE.